This T cell receptor beta chain was sequenced for a study of persistence of HIV-infected CD4 T cells. This CDR3 has 14 residues. Per germline, CDR1 KGHSH and CDR2 LQKENI. V dropped 4 bases and J dropped 5; count of bases not matched to a gene: 5. Lysates of CMV-infected fibroblasts at roughly 10 ug/mL stimulated these cells. CD40L/CD69 double-negative CD45RO-high memory CD4+ T cells were collected. Stimulated PBMCs had first been depleted of CD8+ T cells. Anti-CD28/CD49d costimulation, CD40-blocking antibody and enfuvirtide were given to CD8-depleted PBMCs for 18 hours. Study-wide results and limits: CMV- and Gag-responding cells had lower TCRbeta richness than CD3/CD28-responding cells. Bulk TCR data could not be restricted to HIV-1-infected CMV-responding cells.

Sequencing used immunoSEQ version 4 in survey mode. The table came from immunoSEQ multiplex PCR; TCRdb's copy has only in-frame clones and leaves some out. The sample has around 28,000 clones; roughly four fifths are singletons. On this clone itself: The antigen remains unidentified.

The chain recombines TRBV18 with TRBJ1-1; 9 bases are shared with TRBD1. The TCR originated in an adult man with HIV who was CMV-seropositive. The sample consisted of CD4+ T cells sorted from PBMCs after approximately 19-hour stimulation, taken from a patient who received antiretroviral therapy. The CDR3 DNA reads TGTGCCAGCTCACGAATGGACAGGGGAACTGAAGCTTTCTTT. The encoded protein is CASSRMDRGTEAFF.